A single sample gave rise to the 15 T cell receptor beta chains below, sequenced in a study of shared clonotypes between healthy human individuals. Assay: immunoSEQ multiplex PCR; the TCRdb copy retains only in-frame clones and omits some. The repertoire holds more than 2 million clones, with more than 90% as singletons. The sequenced material came from naive CD4+ T cells sorted from blood. The subset denotes: CD45RA+ positively selected. The origin of the receptors is a man younger than 30 in good health.

The rearrangement joins TRBV7-2 to TRBJ2-7, with D possibly matching TRBD1 (6 bases). Per germline, CDR1 SGHTA and CDR2 FQGNSA. The CDR3 sequence is 14 residues long. With 2 bases removed from V and 2 bases from J, the gap between germline ends came to 10 bases. In DNA form, the CDR3 reads TGTGCCAGCAGCTTATCTAGGACAGCCTACGAGCAGTACTTC. This gives the protein CASSLSRTAYEQYF.

Turning to this clone: Distinct nucleotide sequences in the sample also encode this CDR3. V gene TRBV7-2 combines with J gene TRBJ1-4, with D perhaps matching TRBD1 (5 bases). Germline-derived CDR1 and CDR2 are SGHTA and FQGNSA. The V and J ends lost 1 base and 0 bases respectively, with 9 bases between them. The CDR3 is 16 amino acids. The CDR3: CASSLVGGATNEKLFF. The CDR3, as DNA: TGTGCCAGCAGCTTAGTGGGGGGTGCAACTAATGAAAAACTGTTTTTT.

The genes are TRBV6-5 and TRBJ1-1, with unresolved D. The CDR3 contains 11 residues. V lost 6 bases, J lost 9 bases, and 11 bases lay in between. Looked up from germline, CDR1 is MNHEY and CDR2 is SVGAGI. The CDR3 is CASSNRVKAFF. The CDR3 DNA sequence: TGTGCCAGCAGCAACCGGGTTAAAGCTTTCTTT.

The chain joins TRBV5-6 to TRBJ1-2, with D perhaps TRBD1 (5 bases). Trimming cost V 4 bases and J 2 bases, with 12 bases left between them. This CDR3 spans 14 amino acids. In germline, CDR1 is SGHDT, CDR2 YYEEEE. The DNA of the CDR3 is TGTGCCAGCAGCGGGGCTCAGAAGAACTATGGCTACACCTTC. Its protein is CASSGAQKNYGYTF.

This chain links TRBV5-5 with TRBJ1-5; maybe TRBD1 (5 bases). Trimming shortened V by 0 bases and J by 7 bases, and 8 bases separated the two germline ends. The germline gives CDR1 SGHKS, CDR2 YYEKEE (reference sequence). The CDR3 is made up of 13 amino acids. The CDR3 bases are TGTGCCAGCAGCTTGGGAGGGGACCAGCCCCAGCATTTT. Its translation is CASSLGGDQPQHF.

The CDR3 nucleotides are TGTGCCAGCAGTCCAGAGGGGGGGAAAGAGAGTACGCAGTATTTT. Its translation is CASSPEGGKESTQYF. The genes are TRBV2 and TRBJ2-3; the D gene is possibly TRBD2 (7 bases). The CDR3 sequence is 15 residues long. Trimming removed 5 bases at V and 8 bases at J, with 20 bases between. The V gene's germline CDR1 is SNHLY and CDR2 FYNNEI.

This clone showed up just a few times. This chain joins TRBV30 and TRBJ2-6; D is uncertain. Germline CDR1 GTSNPN, CDR2 SVGIG (reference sequence). The CDR3 is 15 amino acids. V was shortened by 2 bases and J by 8 bases, with 16 bases between the two germline ends. CDR3 region: CAWSPVWPFPNVLTF. The CDR3 DNA reads as TGTGCCTGGAGTCCGGTATGGCCGTTCCCCAACGTCCTGACTTTC.

The chain couples TRBV6-6 to TRBJ1-3; TRBD1 matches at 9 bases. V dropped 5 bases and J dropped 8; count of bases not matched to a gene: 7. The CDR3 has 14 residues. Per the germline V gene, CDR1 is MNHNY and CDR2 is SVGAGI (reference sequence). The CDR3, as DNA: TGTGCCAGCAGTGGGAAGGGACAGGGCTACACCATATATTTT. This gives the protein CASSGKGQGYTIYF.

This chain connects TRBV5-1 to TRBJ2-1, with 7 bases that match TRBD1. With 4 bases clipped from V and 10 bases from J, the junction kept 5 bases outside the gene matches. The length of the CDR3 is 12 residues. CDR1 and CDR2 (germline): SGHRS, YFSETQ. CDR3 protein: CASSPGTDEQFF. In DNA form, the CDR3 reads TGCGCCAGCAGCCCCGGGACAGACGAGCAGTTCTTC.

This chain uses TRBV5-6 with TRBJ2-2; D perhaps matches TRBD1 (5 bases). Trimming removed 4 bases from V and 3 bases from J, with 16 bases in between. Germline CDR1 reads SGHDT; CDR2 reads YYEEEE. The CDR3 totals 16 residues. The chain's CDR3 is CASSNGRKGDTGELFF. CDR3 nucleotides: TGTGCCAGCAGCAATGGACGCAAAGGGGACACCGGGGAGCTGTTTTTT.

This rearrangement joins TRBV30 to TRBJ2-7; D assignment may be TRBD1 or TRBD2 (5 bases each). This CDR3 has 14 residues. In germline, CDR1 is GTSNPN, CDR2 SVGIG (reference sequence). The V and J ends lost 1 base and 7 bases respectively, with 17 bases between them. In nucleotides, the CDR3 is TGTGCCTGGAGTGAAGGGGTGAGGGTTGGGGAGCAGTACTTC. This codes for CAWSEGVRVGEQYF.

About this clone itself: The sample holds other DNA sequences that translate to the same CDR3. This sequence joins TRBV18 and TRBJ1-1; D not certain. This CDR3 contains 12 residues. CDR1 is KGHSH, CDR2 LQKENI, per germline. With 3 bases removed from V and 1 base from J, the gap between germline ends came to 3 bases. The CDR3 protein is CASSPSNTEAFF. CDR3 in DNA: TGTGCCAGCTCACCTTCGAACACTGAAGCTTTCTTT. The variable domain in full, completed from reference TRBV18 and TRBJ1-1, reads NAGVMQNPRHLVRRRGQEARLRCSPMKGHSHVYWYRQLPEEGLKFMVYLQKENIIDESGMPKERFSAEFPKEGPSILRIQQVVRGDSAAYFCASSPSNTEAFFGQGTRLTVV.

V usage is TRBV30 and J usage is TRBJ1-2; D uncertain. Per germline, CDR1 GTSNPN and CDR2 SVGIG (reference sequence). The germline V and J ends were trimmed by 4 bases and 3 bases, with 9 bases remaining between them. The CDR3 covers 12 residues. The CDR3 region has the DNA TGTGCCTGGACCGATAAGCACTATGGCTACACCTTC. Its protein is CAWTDKHYGYTF.

This chain joins TRBV29-1 and TRBJ2-3, with D hard to call. The CDR3 loop spans 13 amino acids. Germline CDR1 and CDR2: SQVTM and ANQGSEA. V shed 7 bases and J shed 0 bases, with 11 bases lying between them. CDR3 amino acids: CSGVQTSTDTQYF. CDR3 bases: TGCAGCGGCGTACAAACTAGCACAGATACGCAGTATTTT.

The table lists this clone with a count of one. Other DNA sequences in the same sample also yield this CDR3. This chain uses TRBV28 with TRBJ1-5; 8 bases are a match to TRBD1. This CDR3 region has 15 residues. With V trimmed by 6 bases and J by 2 bases, 6 bases remained unmatched. Germline assignment: CDR1 MDHEN and CDR2 SYDVKM. CDR3 sequence: CASSSGQGGNQPQHF. In DNA, the CDR3 is TGTGCCAGCAGCTCCGGACAGGGTGGCAATCAGCCCCAGCATTTT.